This T cell receptor beta chain was captured by sequencing in a study of molecular identifiers for immune sequencing clone quantification. TCRdb reprocessed the PCR reads with MiXCR, giving one entry per CDR3 protein. The data contain under 75,000 distinct CDR3 sequences, under 20% of them seen just once; the ten biggest clones take up 1.4%. Germline lookup yields CDR1 SQVTM and CDR2 ANQGSEA. CDR3 size: 11 residues. V was cut by 7 bases and J by 2 bases, with 9 bases left in between. This clonotype was counted ten times or more. Every naive CD8 library was made from between about 18,000 and 1,100,000 sorted cells with 10%, 30% or 50% RNA.

The sample consisted of naive CD8+ T cells from blood, with Jurkat cell RNA spiked in. Subset here: FACS-sorted CD8+CD4-CCR7+CD45RA+ naive T cells. This sequence was found in a human donor in good health. Some libraries in this study had Jurkat cell RNA spiked in. The chain joins TRBV29-1 to TRBJ2-7; D gene uncertain. The CDR3 here is CSATSPYEQYF. The CDR3 DNA sequence: TGCAGCGCGACTTCGCCCTACGAGCAGTACTTC.